Sequencing of this T cell receptor beta chain was carried out in a study of persistence of HIV-infected CD4 T cells. As for this clone: Its specificity is unknown.

Overall study findings and caveats: Proviral oligoclonality tracked with TCR oligoclonality within the same sorted cells.

Sequencing used immunoSEQ version 4 in survey mode. Sequencing was performed with immunoSEQ multiplex PCR; in TCRdb, only in-frame clones are kept and a portion is missing. This sample yields about 30,000 clones, of which approximately 70% are seen a single time; roughly 1.5% belongs to the top ten. Cells were stimulated with overlapping HIV-1 Gag 15-mer peptides. Sorting selected CD4+ T cells upregulating both CD40 ligand and CD69. Adults with HIV-1 started suppressive ART while chronically infected. CDR3 length: 15 residues. Germline V gene sequence: CDR1 LNHDA, CDR2 SQIVND (reference sequence). After removal of 7 bases from V and 5 bases from J, the junction contained 12 bases not matched to a gene.

The chain uses TRBV19 and TRBJ1-1; 8 bases align to TRBD1. The input for sequencing was CD4+ T cells sorted from PBMCs after roughly 18-hour stimulation, taken from a patient who received antiretroviral therapy. This clonotype originated in an adult man with HIV who was CMV-seropositive. The CDR3 DNA reads TGTGCCAGTACCCATCAATATACAGGGGGAACTGAAGCTTTCTTT. Protein product: CASTHQYTGGTEAFF.